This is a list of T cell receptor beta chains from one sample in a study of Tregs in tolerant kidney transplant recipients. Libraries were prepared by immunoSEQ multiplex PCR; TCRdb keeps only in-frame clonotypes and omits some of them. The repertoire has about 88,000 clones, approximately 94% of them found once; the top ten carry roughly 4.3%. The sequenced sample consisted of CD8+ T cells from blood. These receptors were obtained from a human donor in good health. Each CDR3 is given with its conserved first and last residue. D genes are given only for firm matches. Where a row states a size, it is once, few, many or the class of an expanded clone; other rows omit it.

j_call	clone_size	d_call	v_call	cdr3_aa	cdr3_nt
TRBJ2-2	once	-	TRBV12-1	CASRRGITNTGELFF	TGTGCCAGCAGGAGGGGGATTACGAACACCGGGGAGCTGTTTTTT
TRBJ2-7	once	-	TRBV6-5	CASSYFGGASSYEQYF	TGTGCCAGCAGTTATTTTGGAGGAGCTAGCTCCTACGAGCAGTACTTC
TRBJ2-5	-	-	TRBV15	CATSRGAGDQETQYF	TGTGCCACCAGCAGAGGGGCCGGGGACCAAGAGACCCAGTACTTC
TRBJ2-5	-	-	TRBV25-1	CASSGAANQETQYF	TGTGCCAGCAGTGGTGCTGCGAACCAAGAGACCCAGTACTTC
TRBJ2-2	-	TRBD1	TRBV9	CASSGGQGNTGELFF	TGTGCCAGCAGCGGGGGACAGGGCAACACCGGGGAGCTGTTTTTT
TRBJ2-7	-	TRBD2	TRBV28	CASSLGRELNEQYF	TGTGCCAGCAGTTTGGGGCGGGAGCTCAACGAGCAGTACTTC
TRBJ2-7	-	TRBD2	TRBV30	CAWSFGTSGSGYEQYF	TGTGCCTGGAGCTTCGGGACTAGCGGGAGTGGGTACGAGCAGTACTTC
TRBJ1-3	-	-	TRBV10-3	CAIRRDGNSGNTIYF	TGTGCCATCAGAAGGGACGGAAACTCTGGAAACACCATATATTTT
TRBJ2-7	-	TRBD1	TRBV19	CASSPGQGESYEQYF	TGTGCCAGTAGTCCAGGACAGGGCGAGTCCTACGAGCAGTACTTC
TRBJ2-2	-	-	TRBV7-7	CASSFNAGELFF	TGTGCTAGCAGTTTCAACGCCGGGGAGCTGTTTTTT
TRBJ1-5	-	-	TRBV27	CASSPSWGDLSPNQPQHF	TGTGCCAGCAGTCCCTCCTGGGGGGACTTATCCCCAAATCAGCCCCAGCATTTT
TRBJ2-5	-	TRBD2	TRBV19	CASGAAGGQETQYF	TGTGCCAGTGGGGCAGCGGGGGGACAAGAGACCCAGTACTTC
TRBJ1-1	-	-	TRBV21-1	CANLSPGQGNTEAFF	TGTGCCAACCTATCTCCGGGACAGGGGAACACTGAAGCTTTCTTT
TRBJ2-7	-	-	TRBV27	CASTGRGEQYF	TGTGCCAGTACAGGGAGGGGAGAGCAGTACTTC
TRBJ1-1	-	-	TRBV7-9	CASFPAWATEAFF	TGTGCCAGCTTCCCCGCTTGGGCCACTGAAGCTTTCTTT
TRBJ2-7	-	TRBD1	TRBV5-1	CASSLDSGGAVWGSYEQYF	TGCGCCAGCAGCTTGGATTCAGGGGGCGCAGTCTGGGGATCCTACGAGCAGTACTTC
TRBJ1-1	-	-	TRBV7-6	CASSLNGREEAFF	TGTGCCAGCAGCTTAAACGGCCGGGAAGAAGCTTTCTTT
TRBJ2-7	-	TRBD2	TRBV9	CASSVGGGPTYEQYF	TGTGCCAGCAGCGTAGGGGGAGGGCCCACCTACGAGCAGTACTTC
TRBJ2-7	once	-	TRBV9	CASSVEHAPFYEQYF	TGTGCCAGCAGCGTAGAACATGCCCCCTTCTACGAGCAGTACTTC
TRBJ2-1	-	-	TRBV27	CASSLRRSHGYNEQFF	TGTGCCAGCAGTTTACGTCGCAGCCACGGGTACAATGAGCAGTTCTTC
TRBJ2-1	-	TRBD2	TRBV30	CAWSVGGSGDEQFF	TGTGCCTGGAGTGTCGGGGGGAGCGGGGATGAGCAGTTCTTC
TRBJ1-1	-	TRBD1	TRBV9	CASSVGQGGPEAFF	TGTGCCAGCAGCGTAGGTCAGGGGGGTCCTGAAGCTTTCTTT
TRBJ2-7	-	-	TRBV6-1	CASSEGPIQGYEQYF	TGTGCCAGCAGTGAGGGTCCAATACAGGGCTACGAGCAGTACTTC
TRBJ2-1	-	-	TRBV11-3	CASSSGGDEQFF	TGTGCCAGCAGCTCGGGGGGCGACGAGCAGTTCTTC
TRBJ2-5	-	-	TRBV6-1	CASSEGHRTIQETQYF	TGTGCCAGCAGTGAAGGTCACAGGACCATTCAAGAGACCCAGTACTTC
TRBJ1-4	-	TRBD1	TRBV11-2	CASRRRDRGWEEKLFF	TGTGCCAGCAGAAGACGGGACAGGGGGTGGGAGGAAAAACTGTTTTTT
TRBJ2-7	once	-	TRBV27	CASTLRASAVYEQYF	TGTGCCAGCACCCTCCGGGCTAGCGCGGTTTACGAGCAGTACTTC
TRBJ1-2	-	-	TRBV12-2	CASRLAAQIYGYTF	TGTGCAAGTCGCTTAGCGGCACAAATCTATGGCTACACCTTC
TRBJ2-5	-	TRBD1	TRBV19	CASSLDRVQETQYF	TGTGCCAGTAGCCTCGACAGGGTCCAAGAGACCCAGTACTTC
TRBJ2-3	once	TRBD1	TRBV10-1	CASSEFDRGRAQYF	TGCGCCAGCAGTGAGTTCGACAGGGGTAGAGCGCAGTATTTT
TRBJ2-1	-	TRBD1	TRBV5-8	CASSRGQGGYNEQFF	TGTGCCAGCAGCCGGGGACAGGGTGGCTACAATGAGCAGTTCTTC
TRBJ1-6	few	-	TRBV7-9	CASSLSIGYSPLHF	TGTGCCAGCAGCTTAAGTATAGGATATTCACCCCTCCACTTT